The subject of this entry is one T cell receptor (beta chain). Its antigen is still unknown. This sample is drawn from a study of sequential checkpoint blockade in melanoma. Looking at the study overall: Both treatment sequences were followed by maintenance nivolumab. After nivolumab or ipilimumab alone, some 20 patients had week-13 rebiopsies. Overall study results and limits: About 30 times likelier clinical benefit followed increased tumor T-cell fraction and clonality.

Clones were sequenced by immunoSEQ multiplex PCR, and TCRdb holds only the in-frame ones, with some missing. The sample records 10,000 to 15,000 clones, over 20% being singletons. The treatment was: randomized to nivolumab then ipilimumab (arm A) or the reverse (arm B). V lost 4 bases and J 5 bases, leaving 9 bases between the germline ends. CDR3 length: 13 residues. Per the germline V gene, CDR1 is WSHSY and CDR2 is SAAADI. This receptor was taken from a human donor with melanoma. The chain recombines TRBV10-2 with TRBJ2-1; D uncertain. Specimen: tumor tissue (inferred from file names), collected from a patient given nivolumab and ipilimumab in sequence. The CDR3 loop reads CASSADPNNEQFF. DNA for the CDR3: TGCGCCAGCAGTGCCGACCCCAACAATGAGCAGTTCTTC.